The entry below gives a single TCR beta chain sequence along with its context. The antigen is unknown. The donor population consisted of healthy HIV-negative adults with no recent acute infections or vaccinations. The sample originates from a study of shared clonotypes between healthy human individuals. The CDR3 is 13 residues long. The V and J ends lost 5 bases and 4 bases respectively, with 11 bases between them. Germline V gene lookup returns CDR1 SEHNR and CDR2 FQNEAQ (reference sequence). Sequencing used immunoSEQ multiplex PCR; TCRdb keeps in-frame clones, though not all of them. This sample carries 980,000 or so clones, about three quarters of them seen once, and the ten largest clones take approximately 1.5%. Findings of the study overall: On the whole, naive subsets had larger estimated richness than memory subsets had. Rarefaction gave evidence that sorted-subset sequencing remained incomplete despite large depth.

The V call is TRBV7-9, the J call TRBJ2-5; D may match TRBD1 or TRBD2 (5 bases each). The specimen sequenced was memory CD4+ T cells sorted from blood. The subset denotes: CD45RA-negative fraction. This receptor was identified in a man younger than 35 in good health. Here the CDR3 reads CASSVGTGETQYF. CDR3 sequence (DNA): TGTGCCAGCAGCGTGGGGACCGGAGAGACCCAGTACTTC. The variable domain in full, with the rest retrieved from reference TRBV7-9 and TRBJ2-5, is DTGVSQNPRHKITKRGQNVTFRCDPISEHNRLYWYRQTLGQGPEFLTYFQNEAQLEKSRLLSDRFSAERPKGSFSTLEIQRTEQGDSAMYLCASSVGTGETQYFGPGTRLLVL.